This T cell receptor beta chain was identified in a study of metastatic and nonmetastatic thyroid tumors. Overall study context: The authors compared repertoires across blood and tumor or nodule tissue from malignant and benign thyroid patients. Study conclusions and caveats: It was reported that TCR beta diversity was significantly higher in malignant thyroid tumors than benign nodules, in blood and tumor.

Thyroid surgery had not been preceded by any treatment in any patient. Methods used by the authors: For papillary thyroid cancer, a distant-metastasis classifier was constructed from CDR3 differences observed across clinicopathological groups. Via MiXCR, TCRdb re-called the PCR reads. TCRdb, not the authors, supplied the V and J calls. The repertoire has about 5,500 clones, around a third of them found once; the top ten carry about a sixth. By frequency in the sample, this clone is medium-sized. As yet, its antigen is unknown. Trimming took off 5 bases at V and 3 bases at J, with 10 bases between the two ends. Germline loops: CDR1 MNHNS, CDR2 SASEGT. CDR3 length equals 13 residues.

V gene TRBV6-1 combines with J gene TRBJ1-2; D unresolved. The TCR was taken from a male donor with papillary thyroid cancer or a benign thyroid nodule (not recorded which). Some clones in this sample may be carry-over from other donors' samples. The sequenced material came from tumor tissue. The CDR3 DNA reads as TGTGCCAGCAGTTTGACGTACTACTATGGCTACACCTTC. It yields the protein CASSLTYYYGYTF.